This record looks at one T cell receptor beta chain sequence and its context. Its antigen is not yet known. Base-call qualities are not available, and no considerably larger clone is one nucleotide away. Patients with autoimmune disease history or receiving systemic immunosuppression were excluded from the trial. In every dose cohort, peripheral blood was drawn for TCR sequencing at baseline, cycle 4 day 1, and cycle 7 day 1. The samples were taken from a phase I, first-in-human, multicenter, open-label dose-escalation trial of ivuxolimab. The trial enrolled adults with locally advanced or metastatic head and neck squamous cell, hepatocellular, melanoma or renal cell carcinoma. Before TCR sequencing, CD4+ and CD8+ T cells were separately sorted from peripheral blood. The CDR3 runs 17 residues from the cysteine to the phenylalanine. Only the CDR3 region is kept as DNA, spanning 51 bases read in frame from base 1. Relative to germline, V is missing 5 bases and J is missing 0 bases, with 11 bases of the junction outside any gene match. The germline V gene provides CDR1 SGHVS and CDR2 FQNEAQ.

Genomic DNA was isolated from the sorted cells so that the TCRbeta CDR3 region could be sequenced. TCRbeta CDR3 regions were sequenced using the immunoSEQ Assay. What TCRdb holds here is the immuneACCESS table cut down to in-frame rearrangements. Part of the clones is not present; checked against another copy, under half of the missing clones reflect an unresolved V gene, and the others are unexplained. Recorded for this sample are about 80,000 clones; approximately 92% of them occurred a single time. The top ten clones comprise around 0.3% of the sample. This entry belongs to a study of OX40 agonist ivuxolimab in advanced cancers. About the full investigation: Ivuxolimab was an agonistic, fully human IgG2 monoclonal antibody directed against OX40 (CD134), a costimulatory receptor. Patients were allowed to have had prior anti-PD-1, anti-PD-L1 or anti-CTLA-4 therapy, and roughly 40% of the dose-escalation patients had been treated with checkpoint inhibitors. In the dose-escalation cohort, 82.7% of patients were male, and the mean age was approximately 60 years, with a range of about 20 to 79. The monotherapy dose-escalation portion (N of about 57 patients) of the phase I ivuxolimab trial is reported in the paper. Of the 50 to 55 patients in dose escalation, around 20 had hepatocellular carcinoma, about 15 had melanoma, 9 had renal cell carcinoma and 9 had head and neck cancer. The purpose of peripheral TCRbeta sequencing was to test whether ivuxolimab changed TCR sequence diversity and led to clonal T-cell expansion. Three dose-escalation patients achieved partial responses, one with hepatocellular carcinoma and two with cutaneous melanoma. Intravenous ivuxolimab was administered to patients every 2 weeks at six dose levels: 0.01, 0.1, 0.3, 1.5, 3 and 10 mg/kg. Beyond this particular receptor, the publication reports: On average, CD8+ T cells showed more expanded clones than CD4+ T cells after ivuxolimab. Partial responders in the 0.1-3.0 mg/kg groups had among the lowest normalized peripheral clonal expansion, especially among CD8+ T cells. At doses of 0.1 to 3.0 mg/kg, clonal expansion of both CD4+ and CD8+ T cells in blood was seen between baseline and week 6. Which antigens the clonally expanded peripheral T cells were specific for was not determined. Low levels of normalized T-cell clonal expansion were also shown by some nonresponding patients.

Material: CD4+ or CD8+ T cells sorted from blood, obtained in a trial of the OX40 agonist ivuxolimab. This sequence uses TRBV7-8 and TRBJ2-7, and 9 junctional nucleotides match TRBD2. The receptor comes from an adult with an advanced solid tumor such as melanoma, head and neck, liver or kidney cancer. Read as DNA, the sequence is TGTGCCAGCAGCCGATTAGAGGTTAGCGGGAGCTCCTACGAGCAGTACTTC. It codes for CASSRLEVSGSSYEQYF. Full variable domain (CDR3 extended with the reference TRBV7-8 and TRBJ2-7 proteins): GAGVSQSPRYKVAKRGQDVALRCDPISGHVSLFWYQQALGQGPEFLTYFQNEAQLDKSGLPSDRFFAERPEGSVSTLKIQRTQQEDSAVYLCASSRLEVSGSSYEQYFGPGTRLTVT.